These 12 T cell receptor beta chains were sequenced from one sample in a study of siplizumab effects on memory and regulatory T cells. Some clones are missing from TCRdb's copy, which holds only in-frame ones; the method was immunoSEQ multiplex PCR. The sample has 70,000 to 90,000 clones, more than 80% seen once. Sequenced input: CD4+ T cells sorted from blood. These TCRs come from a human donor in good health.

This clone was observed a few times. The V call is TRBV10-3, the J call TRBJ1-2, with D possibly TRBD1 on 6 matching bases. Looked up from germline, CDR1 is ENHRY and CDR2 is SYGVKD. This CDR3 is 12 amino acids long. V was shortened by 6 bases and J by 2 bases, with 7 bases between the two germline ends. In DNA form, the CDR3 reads TGTGCCATCAGGGACAGCAACTATGGCTACACCTTC. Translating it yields CAIRDSNYGYTF.

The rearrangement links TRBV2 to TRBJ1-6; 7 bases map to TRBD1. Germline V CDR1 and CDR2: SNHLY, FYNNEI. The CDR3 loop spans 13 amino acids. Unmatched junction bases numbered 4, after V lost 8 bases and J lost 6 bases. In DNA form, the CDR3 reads TGTGCCAGCCGGACAGGTTCTAATTCACCCCTCCACTTT. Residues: CASRTGSNSPLHF. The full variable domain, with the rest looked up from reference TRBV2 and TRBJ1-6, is EPEVTQTPSHQVTQMGQEVILRCVPISNHLYFYWYRQILGQKVEFLVSFYNNEISEKSEIFDDQFSVERPDGSNFTLKIRSTKLEDSAMYFCASRTGSNSPLHFGNGTRLTVT.

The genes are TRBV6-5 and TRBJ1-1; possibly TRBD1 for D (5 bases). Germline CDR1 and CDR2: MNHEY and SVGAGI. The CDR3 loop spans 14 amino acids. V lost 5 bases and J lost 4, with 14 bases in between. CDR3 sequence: CASSGGEETTEAFF. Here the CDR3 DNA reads TGTGCCAGCAGTGGAGGGGAGGAGACCACTGAAGCTTTCTTT.

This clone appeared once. As DNA, the CDR3 is TGTGCCAGCAGCGCGACCCCTTCAACGGGAGTAGATACGCAGTATTTT. Protein: CASSATPSTGVDTQYF. The rearrangement joins TRBV9 to TRBJ2-3, with D perhaps matching TRBD2 (6 bases). Germline V gives CDR1 SGDLS, CDR2 YYNGEE. The CDR3 has 16 residues. Trimming pared 3 bases from V and 5 bases from J, leaving 19 bases between. The variable domain in full, completed from reference TRBV9 and TRBJ2-3, reads DSGVTQTPKHLITATGQRVTLRCSPRSGDLSVYWYQQSLDQGLQFLIQYYNGEERAKGNILERFSAQQFPDLHSELNLSSLELGDSALYFCASSATPSTGVDTQYFGPGTRLTVL.

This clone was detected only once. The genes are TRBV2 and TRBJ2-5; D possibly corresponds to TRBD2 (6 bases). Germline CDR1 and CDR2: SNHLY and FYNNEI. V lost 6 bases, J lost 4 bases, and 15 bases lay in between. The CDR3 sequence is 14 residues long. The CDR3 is CASSAGGSRETQYF. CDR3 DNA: TGTGCCAGCAGCGCTGGGGGGTCTCGAGAGACCCAGTACTTC.

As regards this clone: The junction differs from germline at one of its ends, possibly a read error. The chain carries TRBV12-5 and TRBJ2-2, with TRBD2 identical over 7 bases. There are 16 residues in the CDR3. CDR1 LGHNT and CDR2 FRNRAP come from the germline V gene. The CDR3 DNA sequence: TGTGCTAGTGGTTTGGTGCTAGCGGCGAACGCCGGGGAGCTGTTTTTT. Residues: CASGLVLAANAGELFF.

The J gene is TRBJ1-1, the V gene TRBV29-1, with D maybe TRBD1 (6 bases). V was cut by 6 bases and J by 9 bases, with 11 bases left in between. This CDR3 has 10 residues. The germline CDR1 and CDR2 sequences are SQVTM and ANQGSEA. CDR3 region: CSVEQGKAFF. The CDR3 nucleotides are TGCAGCGTGGAACAGGGCAAAGCTTTCTTT.

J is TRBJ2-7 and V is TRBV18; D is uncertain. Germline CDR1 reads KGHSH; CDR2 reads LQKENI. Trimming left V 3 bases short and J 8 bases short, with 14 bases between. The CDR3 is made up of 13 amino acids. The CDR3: CASSPTARPQQYF. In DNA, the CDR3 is TGTGCCAGCTCACCTACGGCCAGGCCGCAGCAGTACTTC. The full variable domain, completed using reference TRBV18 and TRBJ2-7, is NAGVMQNPRHLVRRRGQEARLRCSPMKGHSHVYWYRQLPEEGLKFMVYLQKENIIDESGMPKERFSAEFPKEGPSILRIQQVVRGDSAAYFCASSPTARPQQYFGPGTRLTVT.

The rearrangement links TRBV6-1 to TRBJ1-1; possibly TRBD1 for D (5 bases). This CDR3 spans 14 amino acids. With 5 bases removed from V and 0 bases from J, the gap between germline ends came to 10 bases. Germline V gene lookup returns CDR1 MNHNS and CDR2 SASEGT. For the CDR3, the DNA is TGTGCCAGCAGTTTGGGGGGGATGAACACTGAAGCTTTCTTT. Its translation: CASSLGGMNTEAFF.

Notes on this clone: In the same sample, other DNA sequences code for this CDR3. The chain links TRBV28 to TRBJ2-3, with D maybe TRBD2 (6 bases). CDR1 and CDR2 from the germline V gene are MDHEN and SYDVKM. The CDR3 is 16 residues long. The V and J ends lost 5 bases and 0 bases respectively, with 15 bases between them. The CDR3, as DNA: TGTGCCAGCAGTCCATCGAGCGGGCCCAGCACAGATACGCAGTATTTT. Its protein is CASSPSSGPSTDTQYF.

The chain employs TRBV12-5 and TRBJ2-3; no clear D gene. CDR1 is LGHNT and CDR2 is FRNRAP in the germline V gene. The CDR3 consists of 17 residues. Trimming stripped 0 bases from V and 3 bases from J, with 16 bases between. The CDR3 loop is CASGLVLSPESTDTQYF. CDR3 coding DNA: TGTGCTAGTGGTTTGGTACTAAGCCCCGAGAGTACAGATACGCAGTATTTT.

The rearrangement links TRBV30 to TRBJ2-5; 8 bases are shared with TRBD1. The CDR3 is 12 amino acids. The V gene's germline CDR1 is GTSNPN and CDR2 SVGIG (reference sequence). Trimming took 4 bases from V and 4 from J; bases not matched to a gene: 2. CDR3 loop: CAWTQGGETQYF. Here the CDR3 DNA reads TGTGCCTGGACACAGGGGGGAGAGACCCAGTACTTC.